One TCR beta chain is described in this entry. The sample is drawn from a study of cytomegalovirus exposure and HLA in healthy donors. With 60 Vbeta and 13 Jbeta primers, the PCR was carried out. Repertoires were generated with immunoSEQ multiplex PCR, while TCRdb's copy carries only in-frame clones and drops some. This sample carries under 150,000 clones, 60% to 80% of them seen once, and the ten largest clones take 4.5% to 5%. Germline lookup yields CDR1 SGHTA and CDR2 FQGNSA. V shed 5 bases, J shed 3 bases, and the junction held 5 bases outside the gene matches. The CDR3 is 15 residues long. The sequenced sample consisted of PBMCs. The sequence was obtained from a woman in her forties or fifties in good health and CMV-seronegative. The chain employs TRBV7-2 and TRBJ2-1; 9 bases are a match to TRBD1. The CDR3 sequence is CASSTRQGGYNEQFF. Written as DNA, the CDR3 is TGTGCCAGCAGCACCCGACAGGGGGGCTACAATGAGCAGTTCTTC. Looking up the rest from reference TRBV7-2 and TRBJ2-1 gives the full variable domain: GAGVSQSPSNKVTEKGKDVELRCDPISGHTALYWYRQSLGQGLEFLIYFQGNSAPDKSGLPSDRFSAERTGGSVSTLTIQRTQQEDSAVYLCASSTRQGGYNEQFFGPGTRLTVL.